The clone carrying this TCR beta chain has a single count. Other DNA sequences of this sample code for an identical CDR3. Trimming at V came to 5 bases and at J to 2 bases, leaving 2 bases not matched to a gene. Germline CDR1 reads GTSNPN; CDR2 reads SVGIG (reference sequence). CDR3 length: 13 residues. The method was immunoSEQ multiplex PCR; TCRdb's version includes in-frame clones alone and lacks a portion of them. The profile covers 200,000 to 250,000 clones, with just over 85% appearing a single time and more than 1.5% taken by the ten largest. These data come from a study of blood T cell repertoires in COVID-19. Participants were aged roughly 18 to 90 years from 20 to 30 US areas. What the recovered Cohort 3 donors had was two negative PCRs, clearance, or symptom resolution.

This rearrangement joins TRBV30 to TRBJ1-5; 8 bases are a match to TRBD1. The origin of this receptor is a man aged 35-49 years who had recovered from COVID-19. What was sequenced was PBMCs or T cells enriched from blood (not recorded which). The CDR3 protein is CAWDRGGNQPQHF. CDR3 sequence (DNA): TGTGCCTGGGACAGGGGTGGCAATCAGCCCCAGCATTTT.